This entry describes one TCR beta chain. This clonotype was detected many times. The antigen it binds to is not known. Per-nucleotide qualities are absent, and no much larger clonotype sits a single base away. The data were taken from a study of T cells after yellow fever vaccination (dated by TCRdb to the late 2010s). Regarding the complete study: The SMART-Seq v4 Ultra Low Input RNA kit was used to prepare libraries from fractions with low cell numbers. Two healthy male donors made up the cohort, one aged 18 to 29 years and the other aged 30 to 40 years. To follow T-cell clones before and after primary and booster YFV17D yellow fever vaccination, bulk TCR alpha and beta repertoires were sequenced over time. Blood samples were taken at several timepoints before and after primary and secondary immunization, and bulk PBMC replicates and cell subsets were isolated. Paper-wide results and their limitations: The study included only a couple of donors, which limits how far the findings can be generalized. A small share of clonotypes occurred in both CD4 and CD8 compartments, likely arising from convergent recombination. Most clones expanded after primary vaccination were re-detected after the booster (about 96% of CD4 and 80% to 90% of CD8), suggesting broad memory maintenance. The secondary T-cell response was weaker than the primary response but faster, peaking on day 5 instead of day 15. Because abundant contaminating clonotypes from the bulk population could be contained in FACS-sorted repertoires, computational filtering was required.

The treatment or condition label on this specimen signifies: live attenuated yellow fever vaccine strain. At every blood-draw timepoint, two biological replicates of bulk PBMCs were collected. A standard Ficoll-Paque protocol was used to isolate PBMCs from peripheral blood. TriZol was used to extract RNA from bulk PBMCs, from CD4 and CD8 fractions, and from dextramer-positive and dextramer-negative fractions. Via the germline V gene, CDR1 is SGHRS and CDR2 YFSETQ. Cut back by 7 bases and 4 bases, the V and J ends lie 18 bases apart. There are 14 amino acids in the CDR3, from cysteine to phenylalanine inclusive. Just CDR3 DNA is preserved here, 42 bases in frame from base 1. TCR cDNA was made using 5'RACE template switching, a step that added a universal primer site and unique molecular identifiers. cDNA synthesis was primed from both the TCR alpha and TCR beta constant segments. Two PCR steps were used to amplify libraries, with sample barcodes and sequencing adapters being added in the second step. Sequencing of the libraries was done on either Illumina HiSeq 2500 (2x100 bp) or NovaSeq (2x150 bp). In the authors' own workflow: Reads were demultiplexed and collapsed into UMI consensus sequences with MIGEC, and V(D)J alignment was performed with MiXCR. Using edgeR on replicate PBMC samples, clonotypes were called vaccine-responding if FDR was below 0.01 and the log2 fold change was above 5 up to day 15. Bulk clonotypes were assigned CD4 or CD8 identity according to which sequenced CD4 or CD8 repertoire held them at higher abundance. TCRdb reprocessed the public reads (quality trimming at Q25 with fastp, clone calling with MiXCR) and kept in-frame beta chains. Merged by CDR3 protein, the rows form single entries marked with the most common genes and DNA. It is TCRdb's table, rather than the study itself, that gives the V and J calls and clone size. Here the sample has 450,000 to 550,000 distinct CDR3 sequences; 21% occur a single time. The top ten constitute 15% to 20% of the sample.

The rearranged segments are TRBV5-1 and TRBJ2-7, with TRBD1 perhaps the D gene, on 7 matching bases. The specimen was PBMCs, collected about 21 days after the first yellow fever vaccination. The sequence came from a man between 18 and 29 years old who received the YFV17D yellow fever vaccine. The DNA reads TGCGCCAGCGCTGACGCGGGACAGTCTTACGAGCAGTACTTC. Its translation is CASADAGQSYEQYF.